A selection of T cell receptor beta chains follows, all from one sample in a study of T cell repertoires in cytomegalovirus infection. TCRdb reprocessed the reads with MiXCR, giving one entry per CDR3 protein. The profile shows 600,000 to 700,000 distinct CDR3 sequences, around a third of them singletons. These receptors are not linked to any known antigen. The sequences come from cultured PBMCs, collected from culture after CMV antigen stimulation. The receptor set was obtained from a human donor in good health (CMV status not recorded). Some clones in this sample may be carry-over from other donors' samples. CDR3s include the opening cysteine and the closing phenylalanine or tryptophan. D genes are given only for firm matches. Not every row has a clone size; where given, it reads once, few, many or a size class.

>-|TRBV6-2/TRBV6-3|-|TRBJ2-1
CASSYSHGEQFF
TGTGCCAGCAGTTACTCCCACGGTGAGCAGTTCTTC
>many|TRBV7-2|-|TRBJ1-2
CASKLRNKYGYTF
TGTGCCAGCAAGCTAAGGAATAAGTATGGCTACACCTTC
>-|TRBV30|-|TRBJ2-3
CAWSSIDTQYF
TGTGCCTGGAGTTCAATAGATACGCAGTATTTT
>-|TRBV12-3/TRBV12-4|-|TRBJ1-4
CASSREAADEKLFF
TGTGCCAGCAGCCGAGAGGCAGCAGATGAAAAACTGTTTTTT
>-|TRBV12-3/TRBV12-4|-|TRBJ1-1
CASSTFQNTEAFF
TGTGCCAGCAGCACGTTTCAGAACACTGAAGCTTTCTTT
>few|TRBV11-2|-|TRBJ1-3
CASSLVRGSHGNTIYF
TGTGCCAGCAGCTTAGTTCGGGGTTCGCATGGAAACACCATATATTTT
>-|TRBV6-6|-|TRBJ2-3
CASSYSWDTQYF
TGTGCCAGCAGTTACTCGTGGGATACGCAGTATTTT
>-|TRBV29-1|TRBD2|TRBJ2-5
CSVETAGGWETQYF
TGCAGCGTTGAAACGGCGGGGGGCTGGGAGACCCAGTACTTC
>few|TRBV5-6|TRBD1|TRBJ2-4
CASSQDRADIQYF
TGTGCCAGCAGCCAGGACAGGGCAGACATTCAGTACTTC
>few|TRBV18|-|TRBJ2-3
CASSHRGNKEGTDTQYF
TGTGCCAGCTCACATAGGGGAAACAAAGAGGGCACAGATACGCAGTATTTT
>few|TRBV7-2|TRBD2|TRBJ2-7
CASSHLGTSSYEQYF
TGTGCCAGCAGCCACCTCGGGACTAGCTCCTACGAGCAGTACTTC
>few|TRBV5-1|-|TRBJ2-5
CASSLGARETQYF
TGCGCCAGCAGCTTGGGGGCTCGGGAGACCCAGTACTTC
>once|TRBV19|TRBD2|TRBJ2-7
CASSEGTSGSSYEQYF
TGTGCCAGTAGTGAAGGGACTAGCGGGAGCTCCTACGAGCAGTACTTC
>few|TRBV27|-|TRBJ2-7
CASRRGPLYEQYF
TGTGCCAGCAGGAGGGGTCCCCTCTACGAGCAGTACTTC
>few|TRBV28|TRBD2|TRBJ2-7
CASCTPKGSGRVCEQYF
TGTGCCAGCTGCACGCCAAAGGGCAGCGGGAGAGTCTGCGAGCAGTACTTC
>many|TRBV7-2|-|TRBJ2-3
CASTSGPSTDTQYF
TGTGCCAGCACCTCAGGACCGAGCACAGATACGCAGTATTTT
>-|TRBV25-1|-|TRBJ2-3
CASSKTSSRGTDTQYF
TGTGCCAGCAGCAAAACATCAAGTAGGGGCACAGATACGCAGTATTTT
>-|TRBV20-1|TRBD2|TRBJ2-7
CSASRAPGGYEQYF
TGCAGTGCTAGCCGGGCCCCGGGGGGCTACGAGCAGTACTTC
>once|TRBV25-1|-|TRBJ2-7
CASRPGLTSYEQYF
TGTGCCAGCAGACCCGGACTGACCTCCTACGAGCAGTACTTC
>once|TRBV23-1|TRBD2|TRBJ2-3
CASSQGTSGLGPDTQYF
TGCGCCAGCAGTCAAGGGACTAGCGGGTTAGGACCAGATACGCAGTATTTT
>few|TRBV4-3|-|TRBJ2-1
CASSQEGREQFF
TGCGCCAGCAGCCAAGAGGGACGCGAGCAGTTCTTC
>-|TRBV6-1|-|TRBJ1-5
CASSEGEGPRQPQHF
TGTGCCAGCAGTGAAGGAGAGGGCCCTCGTCAGCCCCAGCATTTT
>-|TRBV12-3/TRBV12-4|-|TRBJ2-7
CASRLPSPLQTYEQYF
TGTGCCAGCAGGTTGCCCTCTCCCTTACAGACCTACGAGCAGTACTTC
>few|TRBV4-3|-|TRBJ1-6
CASSQVQGRGSPLHF
TGCGCCAGCAGCCAAGTTCAGGGGCGGGGTTCACCCCTCCACTTT
>-|TRBV7-2|TRBD1|TRBJ2-7
CASSRGQGGRQYF
TGTGCCAGCAGCAGGGGACAGGGGGGCAGGCAGTACTTC
>-|TRBV5-5|-|TRBJ2-5
CASSLAPDPETQYF
TGTGCCAGCAGCTTGGCCCCAGACCCAGAGACCCAGTACTTC
>many|TRBV7-2|TRBD2|TRBJ2-5
CASSPRTSGDQTHF
TGTGCCAGCAGCCCCCGGACTAGCGGGGACCAAACACACTTC
>-|TRBV6-5|-|TRBJ1-1
CASSYRIQDTEAFF
TGTGCCAGCAGTTACAGGATACAGGACACTGAAGCTTTCTTT
>many|TRBV19|TRBD2|TRBJ2-1
CASRGLAGAYNEQFF
TGTGCCAGTAGGGGACTAGCGGGGGCCTACAATGAGCAGTTCTTC
>once|TRBV6-2/TRBV6-3|-|TRBJ1-5
CATLRGEFGNQPQHF
TGTGCCACCCTCAGAGGGGAATTCGGCAATCAGCCCCAGCATTTT
>few|TRBV7-2|-|TRBJ1-6
CASKDGNSPLHF
TGTGCCAGCAAGGACGGAAATTCACCCCTCCACTTT
>-|TRBV18|-|TRBJ1-6
CASSPVAGDNSPLHF
TGTGCCAGCTCCCCCGTGGCAGGGGATAATTCACCCCTCCACTTT
>-|TRBV2|-|TRBJ1-1
CASSVSTGVFTEAFF
TGTGCCAGCAGTGTTAGTACTGGGGTGTTCACTGAAGCTTTCTTT
>few|TRBV19|-|TRBJ1-5
CASIPGAEYNQPQHF
TGTGCCAGTATCCCGGGGGCGGAATACAATCAGCCCCAGCATTTT
>many|TRBV7-2|TRBD1|TRBJ2-7
CASRDGTGSSYEQYF
TGTGCCAGCAGAGACGGGACAGGGAGCTCCTACGAGCAGTACTTC
>many|TRBV7-2|-|TRBJ1-2
CASSPDGRYGYTF
TGTGCCAGCAGCCCTGACGGACGCTATGGCTACACCTTC
>few|TRBV11-3|TRBD2|TRBJ2-2
CASSLFSGSKTGELFF
TGTGCCAGCAGCTTATTCAGCGGGAGCAAAACCGGGGAGCTGTTTTTT
>-|TRBV27|-|TRBJ2-2
CASSFNWDTGELFF
TGTGCCAGCAGTTTCAACTGGGACACCGGGGAGCTGTTTTTT
>-|TRBV7-9|-|TRBJ2-3
CASSLAVGTESDTQYF
TGTGCCAGCAGCTTAGCTGTGGGGACTGAATCAGATACGCAGTATTTT
>-|TRBV9|-|TRBJ1-1
CASSVASGLSTEAFF
TGTGCCAGCAGCGTAGCGTCAGGGCTTAGCACTGAAGCTTTCTTT
>many|TRBV7-2|TRBD2|TRBJ2-5
CASSFSGRETQYF
TGTGCCAGCAGCTTCAGCGGGAGGGAGACCCAGTACTTC
>many|TRBV11-2|-|TRBJ2-3
CASSLDMMVTQYF
TGTGCCAGCAGCTTAGATATGATGGTTACGCAGTATTTT
>few|TRBV10-3|TRBD1|TRBJ2-3
CAIGGQGGTTDTQYF
TGTGCCATCGGCGGACAGGGCGGGACCACAGATACGCAGTATTTT
>-|TRBV7-2|-|TRBJ1-5
CASSHDGFSNQPQHF
TGTGCCAGCAGCCACGACGGCTTTAGCAATCAGCCCCAGCATTTT
>few|TRBV5-1|TRBD1|TRBJ2-7
CASRTGGNEQYF
TGCGCCAGCAGGACAGGGGGAAACGAGCAGTACTTC
>-|TRBV4-1|-|TRBJ2-1
CASSQFTLTNNEQFF
TGCGCCAGCAGCCAATTCACCCTGACGAACAATGAGCAGTTCTTC
>-|TRBV11-2|TRBD1|TRBJ1-1
CASSRSGGRDTEAFF
TGTGCCAGCAGCCGATCAGGGGGAAGGGACACTGAAGCTTTCTTT
>-|TRBV5-1|TRBD1|TRBJ2-3
CASSLTGTGSTDTQYF
TGCGCCAGCAGCTTGACCGGGACAGGTAGCACAGATACGCAGTATTTT
>many|TRBV7-2|-|TRBJ2-7
CASSSSGRQAEQYF
TGTGCCAGCAGCTCCTCGGGGCGGCAGGCCGAGCAGTACTTC
>-|TRBV7-8|-|TRBJ1-1
CASSIMQVNTEAFF
TGTGCCAGCAGCATCATGCAGGTGAACACTGAAGCTTTCTTT
>-|TRBV7-2|-|TRBJ2-7
CASSLDLYNSYEQYF
TGTGCCAGCAGTTTAGACCTCTACAACTCCTACGAGCAGTACTTC
>-|TRBV7-6|TRBD2|TRBJ2-1
CASSRLAFSYNEQFF
TGTGCCAGCAGCCGACTAGCGTTCTCCTACAATGAGCAGTTCTTC
>few|TRBV4-3|TRBD1|TRBJ2-4
CASSQDPTPWTGLNIQYF
TGCGCCAGCAGCCAAGACCCAACACCTTGGACAGGGCTGAACATTCAGTACTTC
>-|TRBV7-6|-|TRBJ2-5
CASTLLGGETQYF
TGTGCCAGCACCCTCTTAGGTGGAGAGACCCAGTACTTC
>-|TRBV10-3|TRBD2|TRBJ2-3
CAIRGRLAGDLTDTQYF
TGTGCCATCAGGGGTAGACTAGCGGGGGACCTCACAGATACGCAGTATTTT
>-|TRBV6-1|TRBD2|TRBJ2-5
CASSAGAGGSQETQYF
TGTGCCAGCAGTGCGGGAGCGGGGGGTTCACAAGAGACCCAGTACTTC
>once|TRBV5-1|-|TRBJ2-1
CASSSEISYNEQFF
TGCGCCAGCAGCTCCGAGATCTCCTACAATGAGCAGTTCTTC
>-|TRBV11-2|-|TRBJ2-1
CASSLAKSSYNEQFF
TGTGCCAGCAGCTTAGCGAAGAGCTCCTACAATGAGCAGTTCTTC
>-|TRBV20-1|-|TRBJ2-3
CSAEGKGGVEDTQYF
TGCAGTGCTGAGGGAAAAGGGGGGGTTGAAGATACGCAGTATTTT